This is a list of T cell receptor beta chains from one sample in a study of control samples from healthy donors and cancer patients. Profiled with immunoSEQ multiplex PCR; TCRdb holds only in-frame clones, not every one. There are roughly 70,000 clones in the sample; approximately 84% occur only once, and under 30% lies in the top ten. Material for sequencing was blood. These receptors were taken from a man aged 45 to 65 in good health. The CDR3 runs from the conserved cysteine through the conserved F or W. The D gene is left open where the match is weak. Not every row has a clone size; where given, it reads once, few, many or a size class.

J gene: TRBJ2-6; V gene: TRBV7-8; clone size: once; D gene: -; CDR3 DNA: TGTGCCAGCAGCTTAGCGATCACGGCGGGCGGGGGGGCCAACGTCCTGACTTTC; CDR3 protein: CASSLAITAGGGANVLTF
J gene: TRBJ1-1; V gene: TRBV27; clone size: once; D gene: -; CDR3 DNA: TGTGCCAGCAGGGGAGGGGGGAGCACTGAAGCTTTCTTT; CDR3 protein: CASRGGGSTEAFF
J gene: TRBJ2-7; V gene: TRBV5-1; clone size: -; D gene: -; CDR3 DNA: TGCGCCAGCAGTCCTCCGGTGGGGGGGGCATCTTACGAGCAGTACTTC; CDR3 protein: CASSPPVGGASYEQYF
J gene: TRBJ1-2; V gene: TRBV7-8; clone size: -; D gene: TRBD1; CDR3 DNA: TGTGCCAGCAGCTTTAATACCGGGACAGGGGTGAACTATGGCTACACCTTC; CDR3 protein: CASSFNTGTGVNYGYTF
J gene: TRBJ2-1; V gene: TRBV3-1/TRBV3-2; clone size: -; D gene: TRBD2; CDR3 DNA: TGTGCCAGCAGCCGGAAAACTCCCGGCCGCGGGAGGGGTGAGCAGTTCTTC; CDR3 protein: CASSRKTPGRGRGEQFF
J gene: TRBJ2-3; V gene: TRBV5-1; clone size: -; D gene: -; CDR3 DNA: TGCGCCAGCAGCTTGGCCAATTTTCCGGGCGGGACAAGCACAGATACGCAGTATTTT; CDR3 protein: CASSLANFPGGTSTDTQYF
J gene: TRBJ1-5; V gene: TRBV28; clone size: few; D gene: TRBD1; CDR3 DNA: TGTGCCACCGCCCCAGGGGGACCCAATCAGCCCCAGCATTTT; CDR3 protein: CATAPGGPNQPQHF
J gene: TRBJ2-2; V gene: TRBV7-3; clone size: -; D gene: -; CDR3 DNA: TGTGCCAGCAGCTCCCAGGAACAGGGTGTCGCCTCCGGGGAGCTGTTTTTT; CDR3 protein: CASSSQEQGVASGELFF
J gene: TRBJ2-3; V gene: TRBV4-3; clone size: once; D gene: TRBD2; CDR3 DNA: TGCGCCAGCAGCCAAGGACTAGCGGGTACGCAGTATTTT; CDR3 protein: CASSQGLAGTQYF
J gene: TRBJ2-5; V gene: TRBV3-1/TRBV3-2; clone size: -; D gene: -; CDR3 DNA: TGTGCCAGCAGCCAAGACGACCAAGAGACCCAGTACTTC; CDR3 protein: CASSQDDQETQYF
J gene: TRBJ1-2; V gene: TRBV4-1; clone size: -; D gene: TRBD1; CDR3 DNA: TGCGCCAGCAGCGGAGTGGGACAGAGCTTC; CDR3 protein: CASSGVGQSF
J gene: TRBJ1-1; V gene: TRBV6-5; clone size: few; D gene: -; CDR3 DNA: TGTGCCAGCAGTTACGGAAGGAACACTGAAGCTTTCTTT; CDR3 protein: CASSYGRNTEAFF
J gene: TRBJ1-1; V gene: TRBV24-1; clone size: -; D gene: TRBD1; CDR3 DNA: TGTGCCACCAGTAGTACTCCGGGACAGGAGAACACTGAAGCTTTCTTT; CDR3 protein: CATSSTPGQENTEAFF
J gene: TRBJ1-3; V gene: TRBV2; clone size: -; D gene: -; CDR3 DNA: TGTGCCAGCAGTGTTCAGGGTTCTGGAAACACCATATATTTT; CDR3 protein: CASSVQGSGNTIYF